The source of this T cell receptor (beta chain) is a study of response to subunit inactivated influenza vaccine. Study-level findings and limits: Authors suggested few new T cells are recruited by each seasonal influenza vaccination.

TCRdb reprocessed the RT-PCR reads via MiXCR and lists one record per CDR3 protein. The data contain hundreds of thousands of distinct CDR3 sequences, around a fifth of them singletons. This clonotype occurred a few times. The antigen remains undetermined. This material consisted of PBMCs from blood, taken 21 months after vaccination. The receptor's source is a man between 50 and 75 years old who received an inactivated influenza vaccine.

CDR3 nucleotide sequence: TGCAGTGCTTGGGGATCGCTGGAAGGTGAGCAGTTCTTC. Translation gives CSAWGSLEGEQFF. The rearrangement joins TRBV20-1 to TRBJ2-1, with D unresolved. Per germline, CDR1 DFQATT and CDR2 SNEGSKA (reference sequence). Trimming removed 5 bases at V and 9 bases at J, with 17 bases between. CDR3 length: 13 residues.